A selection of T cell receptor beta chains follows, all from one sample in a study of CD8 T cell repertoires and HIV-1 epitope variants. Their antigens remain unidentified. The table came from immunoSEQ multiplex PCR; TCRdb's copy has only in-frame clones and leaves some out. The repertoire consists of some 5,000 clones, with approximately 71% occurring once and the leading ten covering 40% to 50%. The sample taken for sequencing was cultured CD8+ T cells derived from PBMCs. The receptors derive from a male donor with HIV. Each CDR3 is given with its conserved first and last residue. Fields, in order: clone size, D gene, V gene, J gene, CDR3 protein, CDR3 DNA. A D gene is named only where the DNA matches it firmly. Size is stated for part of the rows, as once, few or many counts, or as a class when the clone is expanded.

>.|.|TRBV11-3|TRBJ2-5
CASSSPDGGEETQYF
TGTGCCAGCAGCTCCCCTGACGGGGGAGAAGAGACCCAGTACTTC
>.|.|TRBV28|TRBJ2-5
CASSLLLEAPQTEETQYF
TGTGCCAGCAGTTTACTCTTAGAAGCGCCTCAGACTGAAGAGACCCAGTACTTC
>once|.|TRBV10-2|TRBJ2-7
CASSEASGATYYEQYF
TGCGCCAGCAGTGAGGCCTCAGGGGCGACATACTACGAGCAGTACTTC
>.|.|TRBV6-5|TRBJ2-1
CASSYGRYNEQFF
TGTGCCAGCAGCTATGGCCGCTACAATGAGCAGTTCTTC
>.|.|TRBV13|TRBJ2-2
CASSLGGNTGELFF
TGTGCCAGCAGCTTAGGAGGAAACACCGGGGAGCTGTTTTTT
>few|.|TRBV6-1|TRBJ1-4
CASSEAGLNEKLFF
TGTGCCAGCAGTGAGGCAGGCCTTAATGAAAAACTGTTTTTT
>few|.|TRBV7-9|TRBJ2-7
CASSLAAAYEQYF
TGTGCCAGCAGCTTGGCGGCGGCCTACGAGCAGTACTTC
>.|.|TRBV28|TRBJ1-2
CASSLYNYGYTF
TGTGCCAGCAGCCTTTATAACTATGGCTACACCTTC
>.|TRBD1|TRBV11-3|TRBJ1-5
CASSLDDRDRVKNQPQHF
TGTGCCAGCAGCTTAGATGACCGGGACAGGGTTAAGAATCAGCCCCAGCATTTT
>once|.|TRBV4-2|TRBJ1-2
CASSQDEGVGYGYTF
TGTGCCAGCAGCCAAGACGAAGGGGTTGGCTATGGCTACACCTTC